These 8 T cell receptor beta chains share one sample of origin, sequenced in a study of Ad26.COV2.S vaccination and SARS-CoV-2 variants. TCRdb's table, derived via immunoSEQ multiplex PCR, lists solely in-frame clones and lacks some. The sample holds a few hundred thousand clones, around 85% seen once. As for treatment: some 20 received Ad26.COV2.S at low or high dose, single or two shots; a few received placebo; per-sample allocation not given. It was on day 63 after the first vaccine or placebo injection that samples were taken. Sample: peripheral blood, taken in a trial of Ad26.COV2.S vaccine versus placebo. The receptors originated from a person aged 18-60 years who received the Ad26.COV2.S COVID-19 vaccine or a placebo.

The V and J genes are TRBV7-2 and TRBJ1-5, with TRBD1 as a possible D gene (6 bases). The CDR3 runs 13 residues. Germline V gene sequence: CDR1 SGHTA, CDR2 FQGNSA. V was cut by 2 bases and J by 7 bases, with 9 bases left in between. The CDR3 sequence: CASSLSGDQPQHF. CDR3 nucleotide sequence: TGTGCCAGCAGCTTATCAGGGGACCAGCCCCAGCATTTT.

The rearrangement uses TRBV6-1 and TRBJ1-2; no definite D call. Between the trimmed V and J ends, which lost 3 bases and 8 bases, there was a span of 16 bases. This CDR3 spans 14 amino acids. Germline assignment: CDR1 MNHNS and CDR2 SASEGT. CDR3 sequence reads: CASSDLPPRGGYTF. The CDR3 DNA follows: TGTGCCAGCAGTGATCTCCCTCCTCGTGGAGGCTACACCTTC.

This rearrangement joins TRBV24-1 to TRBJ2-1; D is uncertain. This CDR3 has 14 amino acids. CDR1 is KGHDR and CDR2 is SFDVKD in the germline V gene. V lost 4 bases to trimming and J lost 3 bases, with 9 bases between them. The CDR3 protein is CATSDYASYNEQFF. Written as DNA, the CDR3 is TGTGCCACCAGTGACTACGCTAGCTACAATGAGCAGTTCTTC.

This clone was observed once. The V and J genes are TRBV7-9 and TRBJ2-7, with D perhaps TRBD2 (6 bases). Between the trimmed V and J ends, which lost 3 bases and 3 bases, there was a span of 9 bases. Germline V lookup: CDR1 SEHNR, CDR2 FQNEAQ (reference sequence). This CDR3 spans 13 amino acids. CDR3 DNA: TGTGCCAGCAGCTTTGGGACTCACTACGAGCAGTACTTC. It encodes CASSFGTHYEQYF. The full variable domain, its missing parts supplied by reference TRBV7-9 and TRBJ2-7, is DTGVSQNPRHKITKRGQNVTFRCDPISEHNRLYWYRQTLGQGPEFLTYFQNEAQLEKSRLLSDRFSAERPKGSFSTLEIQRTEQGDSAMYLCASSFGTHYEQYFGPGTRLTVT.

The rearrangement links TRBV30 to TRBJ1-1; 12 bases fit TRBD1. Germline V gene data show CDR1 as GTSNPN and CDR2 as SVGIG (reference sequence). Unmatched junction bases numbered 8, after V lost 0 bases and J lost 0 bases. This CDR3 has 18 residues. The CDR3 sequence is CAWSVRGQGADMNTEAFF. Here the CDR3 DNA reads TGTGCCTGGAGTGTACGGGGACAGGGGGCGGACATGAACACTGAAGCTTTCTTT.

A single count supports this clone. J is TRBJ2-5 and V is TRBV7-8; maybe TRBD2 (5 bases). Trimming shortened V by 5 bases and J by 4 bases, and 11 bases separated the two germline ends. The CDR3 runs to 13 residues. CDR1 SGHVS and CDR2 FQNEAQ come from the germline V gene. CDR3 nucleotide sequence: TGTGCCAGCAGCCGCGGACGGGGAGAGACCCAGTACTTC. It codes for CASSRGRGETQYF. The entire variable domain, with the rest obtained from reference TRBV7-8 and TRBJ2-5, is as follows: GAGVSQSPRYKVAKRGQDVALRCDPISGHVSLFWYQQALGQGPEFLTYFQNEAQLDKSGLPSDRFFAERPEGSVSTLKIQRTQQEDSAVYLCASSRGRGETQYFGPGTRLLVL.

The rearrangement links TRBV5-5 to TRBJ1-6; 7 nucleotides line up with TRBD1. The trim removed 4 bases at V and 0 bases at J, leaving 7 bases unmatched. The CDR3 runs to 17 residues. CDR1 and CDR2 (germline): SGHKS, YYEKEE (reference sequence). The DNA of the CDR3 is TGTGCCAGCAGCCCAGACAGGGCCTACTCCTATAATTCACCCCTCCACTTT. This sequence encodes CASSPDRAYSYNSPLHF. The whole variable domain, remainder taken from reference TRBV5-5 and TRBJ1-6, is DAGVTQSPTHLIKTRGQQVTLRCSPISGHKSVSWYQQVLGQGPQFIFQYYEKEERGRGNFPDRFSARQFPNYSSELNVNALLLGDSALYLCASSPDRAYSYNSPLHFGNGTRLTVT.

J is TRBJ1-4 and V is TRBV5-8, with 7 bases matching TRBD1. This CDR3 region has 16 residues. The germline V gene has CDR1 SGHTS and CDR2 YDEGEE. The trim removed 4 bases at V and 7 bases at J, leaving 13 bases unmatched. The CDR3 region is CASSSGRGKRGEKLFF. CDR3 in DNA: TGTGCCAGCAGCAGTGGCAGGGGGAAGAGAGGTGAAAAACTGTTTTTT.